Listed below are T cell receptor beta chains from one sample, sequenced in a study of memory CD4+ T cells and cytomegalovirus serostatus. Profiling relied on immunoSEQ multiplex PCR, and the TCRdb table lists in-frame clones only, not all of them. This repertoire shows more than 35,000 clones, around 79% found once; its top ten account for approximately 5%. Source material: memory CD4+ T cells from blood. These receptors originate from an adult in good health and CMV-seropositive. Each CDR3 is given with its conserved first and last residue. The D gene is left open where the match is weak. For some rows the clone size is stated as once, few or many, or as a class when expanded; others skip it.

j_gene | d_gene | abundance | v_gene | CDR3aa | CDR3nt
TRBJ1-1 | NA | NA | TRBV7-2 | CASSAPTAKLTEAFF | TGTGCCAGCAGCGCGCCGACCGCGAAACTCACTGAAGCTTTCTTT
TRBJ1-2 | TRBD1 | NA | TRBV5-1 | CASSPTGSNYGYTF | TGCGCCAGCAGCCCGACAGGGTCAAACTATGGCTACACCTTC
TRBJ1-5 | NA | NA | TRBV19 | CASSLGTPNQPQHF | TGTGCCAGTAGTTTGGGGACGCCCAATCAGCCCCAGCATTTT
TRBJ2-1 | NA | NA | TRBV7-8 | CASSLAEWGLGNEQFF | TGTGCCAGCAGCTTAGCGGAGTGGGGGTTGGGGAATGAGCAGTTCTTC
TRBJ2-1 | NA | NA | TRBV18 | CASSPGDEQFF | TGTGCCAGCTCCCCCGGTGATGAGCAGTTCTTC
TRBJ2-5 | TRBD1 | NA | TRBV7-6 | CASSPPGGSGETQYF | TGTGCCAGCAGCCCCCCAGGGGGCTCAGGGGAGACCCAGTACTTC
TRBJ1-4 | TRBD1 | NA | TRBV4-3 | CASSQAGDRGNEKLFF | TGCGCCAGCAGCCAAGCAGGAGACAGGGGTAATGAAAAACTGTTTTTT
TRBJ1-3 | NA | NA | TRBV29-1 | CSVGGDNSGNTIYF | TGCAGCGTCGGGGGGGACAACTCTGGAAACACCATATATTTT
TRBJ1-6 | NA | few | TRBV13 | CASSGGRDSPLHF | TGTGCCAGCAGCGGTGGGAGGGATTCACCCCTCCACTTT
TRBJ1-3 | NA | once | TRBV18 | CASSPQQVVGNTIYF | TGTGCCAGCTCACCACAGCAGGTGGTCGGAAACACCATATATTTT
TRBJ1-2 | NA | NA | TRBV9 | CASSNTGRANYGYTF | TGTGCCAGCAGCAATACAGGCCGAGCTAACTATGGCTACACCTTC
TRBJ2-7 | NA | NA | TRBV27 | CASGEGPGLKSYF | TGTGCCAGCGGCGAAGGCCCGGGGCTAAAGTCGTACTTC
TRBJ1-2 | TRBD1 | NA | TRBV5-1 | CASSLDGTGPYGYTF | TGCGCCAGCAGCTTGGACGGGACAGGGCCCTATGGCTACACCTTC
TRBJ2-2 | TRBD2 | once | TRBV7-9 | CASSSLAAETGELFF | TGTGCCAGCAGCTCCCTAGCGGCCGAAACCGGGGAGCTGTTTTTT
TRBJ2-5 | NA | NA | TRBV4-1 | CASSQGRHQQETQYF | TGCGCCAGCAGCCAAGGGCGACACCAACAAGAGACCCAGTACTTC
TRBJ1-1 | TRBD1 | NA | TRBV6-5 | CASKPGTGEPEAFF | TGTGCCAGCAAGCCCGGGACAGGGGAGCCTGAAGCTTTCTTT
TRBJ2-1 | NA | NA | TRBV9 | CASSVLGGGEQFF | TGTGCCAGCAGCGTATTGGGGGGCGGTGAGCAGTTCTTC